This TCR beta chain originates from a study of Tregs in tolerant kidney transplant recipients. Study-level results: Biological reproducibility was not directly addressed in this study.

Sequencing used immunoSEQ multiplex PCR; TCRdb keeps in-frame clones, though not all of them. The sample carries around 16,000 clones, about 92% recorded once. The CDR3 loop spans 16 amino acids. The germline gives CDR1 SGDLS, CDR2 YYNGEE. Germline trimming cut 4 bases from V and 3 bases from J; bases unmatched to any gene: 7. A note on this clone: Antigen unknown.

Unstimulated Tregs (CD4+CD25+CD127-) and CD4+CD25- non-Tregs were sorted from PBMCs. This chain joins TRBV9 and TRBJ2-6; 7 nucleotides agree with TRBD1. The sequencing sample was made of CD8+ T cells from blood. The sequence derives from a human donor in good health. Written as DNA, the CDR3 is TGTGCCAGCAGCACCAGACAGGGCTTTGGGGCCAACGTCCTGACTTTC. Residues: CASSTRQGFGANVLTF.